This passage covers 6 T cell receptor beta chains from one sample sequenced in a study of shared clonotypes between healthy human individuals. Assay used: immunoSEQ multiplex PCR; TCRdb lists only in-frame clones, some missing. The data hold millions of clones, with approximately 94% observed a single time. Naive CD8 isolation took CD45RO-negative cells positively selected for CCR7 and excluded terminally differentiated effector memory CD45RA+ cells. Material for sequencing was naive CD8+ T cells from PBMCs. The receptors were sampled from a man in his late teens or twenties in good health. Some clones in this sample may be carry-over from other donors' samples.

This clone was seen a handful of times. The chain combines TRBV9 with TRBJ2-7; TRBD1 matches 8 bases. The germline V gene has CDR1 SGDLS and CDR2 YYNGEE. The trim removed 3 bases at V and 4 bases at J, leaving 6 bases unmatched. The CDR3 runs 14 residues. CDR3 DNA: TGTGCCAGCAGCGCCGGGACAGGAGAGTACGAGCAGTACTTC. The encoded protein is CASSAGTGEYEQYF.

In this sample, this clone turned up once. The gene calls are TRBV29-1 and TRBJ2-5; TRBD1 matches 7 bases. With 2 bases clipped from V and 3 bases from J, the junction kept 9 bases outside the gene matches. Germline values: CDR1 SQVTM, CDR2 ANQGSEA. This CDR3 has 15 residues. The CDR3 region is CSVEKRDSLKETQYF. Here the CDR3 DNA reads TGCAGCGTTGAAAAAAGGGACAGCCTGAAAGAGACCCAGTACTTC.

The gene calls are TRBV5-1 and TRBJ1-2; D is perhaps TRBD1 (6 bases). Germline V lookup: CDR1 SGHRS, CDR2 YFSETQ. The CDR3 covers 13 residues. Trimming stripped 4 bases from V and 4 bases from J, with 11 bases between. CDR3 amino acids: CASSPGQLYGYTF. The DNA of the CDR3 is TGCGCCAGCAGCCCCGGACAGCTCTATGGCTACACCTTC. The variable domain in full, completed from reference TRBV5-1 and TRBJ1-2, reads KAGVTQTPRYLIKTRGQQVTLSCSPISGHRSVSWYQQTPGQGLQFLFEYFSETQRNKGNFPGRFSGRQFSNSRSEMNVSTLELGDSALYLCASSPGQLYGYTFGSGTRLTVV.

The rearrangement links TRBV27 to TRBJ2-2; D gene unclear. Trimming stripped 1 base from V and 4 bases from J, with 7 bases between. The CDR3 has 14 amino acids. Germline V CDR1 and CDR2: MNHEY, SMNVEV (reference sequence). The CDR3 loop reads CASSLWSGTGELFF. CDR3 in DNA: TGTGCCAGCAGTTTATGGTCCGGCACCGGGGAGCTGTTTTTT.

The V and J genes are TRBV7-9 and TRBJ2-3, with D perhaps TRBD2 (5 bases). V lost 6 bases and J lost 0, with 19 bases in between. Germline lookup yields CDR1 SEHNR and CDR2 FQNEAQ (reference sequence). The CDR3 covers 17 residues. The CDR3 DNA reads TGTGCCAGCAGAGAACTAGATCAGCGGAGTAGCACAGATACGCAGTATTTT. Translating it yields CASRELDQRSSTDTQYF.

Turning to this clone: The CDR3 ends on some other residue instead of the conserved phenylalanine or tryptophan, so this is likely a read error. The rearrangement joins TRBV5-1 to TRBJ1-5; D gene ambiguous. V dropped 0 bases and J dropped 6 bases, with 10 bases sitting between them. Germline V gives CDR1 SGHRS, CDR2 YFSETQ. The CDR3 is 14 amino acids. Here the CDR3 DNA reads TGCGCCAGCAGCTTGGCCCCGGACGGTCAGCCCCAGCATTCT. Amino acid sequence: CASSLAPDGQPQHS.